This is a list of T cell receptor beta chains from one sample in a study of siplizumab effects on memory and regulatory T cells. TCRdb's table, derived via immunoSEQ multiplex PCR, lists solely in-frame clones and lacks some. The repertoire holds 95,000 to 100,000 clones, with about nine tenths as singletons. Material: non-Treg CD4+ T cells sorted from blood. All receptors derive from a human donor in good health. Both conserved end residues are part of each CDR3. D genes are given only for firm matches. Rows give clone size only sometimes, using once, few, many, or a class for an expanded clone.

V	J	size	D	CDR3	DNA
TRBV28	TRBJ2-7	-	TRBD2	CASTEPGLAGDEQYF	TGTGCCAGCACTGAACCGGGACTAGCGGGAGACGAGCAGTACTTC
TRBV4-1	TRBJ1-2	-	-	CASSLGAGDVYGYTF	TGCGCCAGCAGCCTAGGGGCAGGGGATGTCTATGGCTACACCTTC
TRBV20-1	TRBJ2-5	-	-	CSAQDQETQYF	TGCAGTGCTCAAGACCAAGAGACCCAGTACTTC
TRBV5-6	TRBJ1-6	-	-	CASSLDHGGYNSPLHF	TGTGCCAGCAGCTTGGATCATGGCGGCTATAATTCACCCCTCCACTTT
TRBV5-6	TRBJ2-7	-	TRBD2	CASSTFQWGAGGWEQYF	TGTGCCAGCAGCACTTTCCAATGGGGGGCGGGGGGCTGGGAGCAGTACTTC
TRBV7-8	TRBJ1-5	-	-	CASSFDVGTNQPQHF	TGTGCCAGCAGCTTTGACGTGGGGACCAATCAGCCCCAGCATTTT
TRBV7-2	TRBJ2-1	few	-	CASSRLASLFF	TGTGCCAGCAGCAGACTCGCCTCCTTATTCTTC
TRBV7-9	TRBJ2-1	-	TRBD1	CASSPGQGIDEQFF	TGTGCCAGCAGCCCGGGACAGGGGATCGATGAGCAGTTCTTC
TRBV4-2	TRBJ2-7	-	TRBD2	CASSQDSPLAGGSTYEQYF	TGTGCCAGCAGCCAAGATTCCCCCTTAGCGGGAGGATCTACCTACGAGCAGTACTTC
TRBV9	TRBJ2-7	-	-	CASSDTTGTSSYEQYF	TGTGCCAGCAGCGACACCACAGGGACGAGCTCCTACGAGCAGTACTTC
TRBV7-9	TRBJ2-2	-	-	CASSSDRAAGAGELFF	TGTGCCAGCAGCTCCGACAGGGCAGCGGGGGCCGGGGAGCTGTTTTTT
TRBV11-1	TRBJ2-7	-	TRBD2	CASSVGSGKDEQYF	TGTGCCAGCAGCGTCGGTAGCGGGAAAGACGAGCAGTACTTC
TRBV7-2	TRBJ2-5	-	-	CASSFAVRETQYF	TGTGCCAGCAGCTTTGCGGTGCGGGAGACCCAGTACTTC
TRBV11-2	TRBJ1-3	-	-	CASSLEGYPGNTIYF	TGTGCCAGCAGCTTAGAGGGGTACCCTGGAAACACCATATATTTT
TRBV9	TRBJ1-4	-	-	CASSDRAVNEKLFF	TGTGCCAGCAGCGACAGGGCGGTTAATGAAAAACTGTTTTTT
TRBV6-4	TRBJ2-7	-	TRBD2	CASSDPVWGTSAFQSSYEQYF	TGTGCCAGCAGTGACCCAGTGTGGGGGACTAGCGCCTTCCAAAGCTCCTACGAGCAGTACTTC
TRBV6-1	TRBJ1-2	once	-	CASRRDTSYGYTF	TGTGCCAGCAGAAGGGACACCTCCTATGGCTACACCTTC
TRBV28	TRBJ1-1	few	-	CASSLRVNTEAFF	TGTGCCAGCAGTTTAAGAGTGAACACTGAAGCTTTCTTT
TRBV5-4	TRBJ1-1	-	TRBD1	CASSGRTGGWDTEAFF	TGTGCCAGCAGTGGACGAACAGGGGGATGGGACACTGAAGCTTTCTTT
TRBV28	TRBJ1-2	-	TRBD1	CASSRTGDGYTF	TGTGCCAGCAGTCGGACAGGGGATGGCTACACCTTC
TRBV29-1	TRBJ2-2	-	-	CSAINTGELFF	TGCAGCGCTATTAACACCGGGGAGCTGTTTTTT
TRBV28	TRBJ2-2	-	-	CASSPSFFSGTGELFF	TGTGCCAGCAGTCCCTCCTTTTTTAGTGGGACCGGGGAGCTGTTTTTT
TRBV11-3	TRBJ1-4	once	-	CASSILDLGASCEKLFF	TGTGCCAGCAGCATACTTGATTTGGGGGCTTCTTGTGAAAAACTGTTTTTT
TRBV7-6	TRBJ2-1	-	-	CASSLGVASGEQFF	TGTGCCAGCAGCTTAGGTGTGGCGTCCGGTGAGCAGTTCTTC
TRBV29-1	TRBJ2-3	-	-	CSVDGTSTDTQYF	TGCAGCGTTGACGGCACGAGCACAGATACGCAGTATTTT
TRBV30	TRBJ2-3	-	TRBD2	CAWSVKSGSGTDTQYF	TGTGCCTGGAGTGTAAAAAGCGGGAGTGGCACAGATACGCAGTATTTT
TRBV7-6	TRBJ2-7	-	-	CASSLGGSGGAYEQYF	TGTGCCAGCAGCTTAGGGGGTTCAGGGGGGGCCTACGAGCAGTACTTC
TRBV5-1	TRBJ2-1	-	TRBD1	CASSSGQGTYNEQFF	TGCGCCAGCAGCTCCGGACAGGGAACCTACAATGAGCAGTTCTTC
TRBV19	TRBJ2-1	-	TRBD2	CATRTSGSRNEQFF	TGTGCCACAAGGACTAGCGGGAGTCGTAATGAGCAGTTCTTC
TRBV7-2	TRBJ2-7	-	-	CASSSTLSYEQYF	TGTGCCAGCAGCTCAACTCTATCCTACGAGCAGTACTTC
TRBV12-5	TRBJ1-1	-	-	CASGFNTNTEAFF	TGTGCTAGTGGTTTCAACACGAACACTGAAGCTTTCTTT
TRBV7-6	TRBJ2-7	-	TRBD2	CASSRWTSGRAVHEQYF	TGTGCCAGCAGCCGTTGGACTAGCGGGAGGGCCGTCCACGAGCAGTACTTC
TRBV28	TRBJ2-3	-	TRBD1	CASRSGTGGTDTQYF	TGTGCCAGCAGGTCCGGGACAGGGGGCACAGATACGCAGTATTTT
TRBV25-1	TRBJ1-4	-	-	CASSDPSTNEKLFF	TGTGCCAGCAGTGATCCGTCAACTAATGAAAAACTGTTTTTT
TRBV7-6	TRBJ2-2	-	TRBD2	CASSLAGGSEAGELFF	TGTGCCAGCAGCTTAGCCGGCGGGAGTGAGGCCGGGGAGCTGTTTTTT
TRBV15	TRBJ2-3	-	-	CATSRVAGVGTDTQYF	TGTGCCACCAGCAGAGTGGCAGGGGTGGGCACAGATACGCAGTATTTT
TRBV7-3	TRBJ2-1	-	TRBD2	CASSFRSSGEYNEQFF	TGTGCCAGCAGCTTCCGATCTAGCGGGGAATACAATGAGCAGTTCTTC
TRBV10-1	TRBJ2-3	-	TRBD2	CASSAASGNTDTQYF	TGCGCCAGCAGTGCGGCTAGCGGGAACACAGATACGCAGTATTTT
TRBV19	TRBJ1-2	-	-	CASWNGQLSNYGYTF	TGTGCCAGTTGGAACGGACAGCTATCTAACTATGGCTACACCTTC
TRBV18	TRBJ1-1	-	TRBD1	CASSPTGTGSTEAFF	TGTGCCAGCTCACCTACAGGGACAGGCTCGACTGAAGCTTTCTTT
TRBV30	TRBJ2-5	-	-	CAGGLLETQYF	TGTGCCGGGGGACTTTTGGAGACCCAGTACTTC
TRBV5-6	TRBJ2-5	once	TRBD2	CASSLLWRGTSRGETQYF	TGTGCCAGCAGCTTGTTGTGGCGGGGGACTAGCAGAGGGGAGACCCAGTACTTC
TRBV20-1	TRBJ1-3	-	-	CSAKDQNTIYF	TGCAGTGCCAAGGATCAAAACACCATATATTTT
TRBV21-1	TRBJ2-5	few	-	CASSARLANRQETQYF	TGTGCCAGCAGCGCGAGACTAGCGAACCGCCAAGAGACCCAGTACTTC
TRBV6-1	TRBJ1-1	-	TRBD1	CASHGTGNTEAFF	TGTGCCAGTCACGGGACAGGGAACACTGAAGCTTTCTTT
TRBV6-1	TRBJ2-5	-	-	CASRVHGGQETQYF	TGTGCCAGCAGGGTACATGGGGGACAAGAGACCCAGTACTTC
TRBV6-6	TRBJ1-2	-	TRBD1	CASRKTGGSGYTF	TGTGCCAGCAGAAAGACAGGGGGCAGTGGCTACACCTTC
TRBV4-1	TRBJ2-3	-	-	CASSQGTGRGSDTQYF	TGCGCCAGCAGCCAAGGCACAGGTAGAGGATCAGATACGCAGTATTTT
TRBV7-2	TRBJ2-5	-	-	CASSLVMDQETQYF	TGTGCCAGCAGCTTAGTTATGGACCAAGAGACCCAGTACTTC
TRBV19	TRBJ2-3	once	-	CASSTTGTAVVGAHTQYF	TGTGCCAGTAGTACAACCGGGACGGCCGTTGTGGGTGCTCATACGCAGTATTTT
TRBV9	TRBJ2-1	-	-	CASSPIASSYNEQFF	TGTGCCAGCAGCCCCATAGCGAGCTCCTACAATGAGCAGTTCTTC
TRBV19	TRBJ2-1	-	TRBD2	CASSPTSDTSYNEQFF	TGTGCCAGTAGCCCAACTAGCGACACCTCCTACAATGAGCAGTTCTTC
TRBV5-1	TRBJ2-1	-	-	CASSLVAGSYNEQFF	TGCGCCAGCAGCTTGGTAGCAGGGTCCTACAATGAGCAGTTCTTC
TRBV16	TRBJ2-6	-	-	CASSPTQSFSGANVLTF	TGTGCCAGCAGCCCGACTCAAAGTTTCTCTGGGGCCAACGTCCTGACTTTC
TRBV19	TRBJ2-3	-	-	CASSIRAGWSSWADTQYF	TGTGCCAGTAGTATAAGGGCAGGATGGTCTTCCTGGGCAGATACGCAGTATTTT
TRBV7-9	TRBJ2-2	-	-	CASSPTRNTGELFF	TGTGCCAGCAGCCCCACAAGAAACACCGGGGAGCTGTTTTTT
TRBV5-5	TRBJ2-6	-	-	CASSLFGEGANVLTF	TGTGCCAGCAGCCTGTTCGGCGAGGGGGCCAACGTCCTGACTTTC